The 25 T cell receptor beta chains below were found in one sample sequenced in a study of cytomegalovirus exposure and HLA in healthy donors. The data were produced by immunoSEQ multiplex PCR, yet TCRdb's version contains in-frame clones alone and is incomplete. This table holds just under 150,000 clones, about 87% found once. The sequencing sample was made of PBMCs. The receptors derive from a man between 18 and 35 years old in good health and CMV-seropositive.

The chain joins TRBV6-1 to TRBJ2-3, with a possible D match to TRBD1 (5 bases). The CDR3 has 12 amino acids. Germline assignment: CDR1 MNHNS and CDR2 SASEGT. V shed 7 bases and J shed 6 bases, with 11 bases lying between them. The CDR3, as DNA: TGTGCCAGCATCCCAGGGATGGATACGCAGTATTTT. It codes for CASIPGMDTQYF.

This chain links TRBV28 with TRBJ1-1, with D unresolved. Trimming left V 2 bases short and J 1 base short, with 8 bases between. The length of the CDR3 is 14 residues. Germline V gives CDR1 MDHEN, CDR2 SYDVKM. This CDR3 reads CASSLMRSNTEAFF. CDR3 in DNA: TGTGCCAGCAGTTTAATGAGGTCGAACACTGAAGCTTTCTTT.

The rearrangement links TRBV27 to TRBJ2-5, with D perhaps matching TRBD2 (6 bases). Trimming took off 8 bases at V and 5 bases at J, with 15 bases between the two ends. The length of the CDR3 is 13 residues. CDR1 and CDR2 from the germline V gene are MNHEY and SMNVEV (reference sequence). The CDR3 is CASSRLDGETQYF. The CDR3 DNA reads as TGTGCCAGCTCCCGACTAGACGGGGAGACCCAGTACTTC.

The V gene is TRBV7-6, the J gene TRBJ1-2; a possible D gene is TRBD1 (5 bases). Germline CDR1 is SGHVS and CDR2 is FNYEAQ. The CDR3 runs to 11 residues. V lost 11 bases, J lost 5 bases, and 12 bases lay in between. The CDR3 loop reads CAGGGWYGYTF. CDR3 in DNA: TGTGCCGGGGGAGGGTGGTATGGCTACACCTTC.

The chain combines TRBV27 with TRBJ1-5; 11 positions match TRBD1. This CDR3 is 14 amino acids long. CDR1 MNHEY and CDR2 SMNVEV come from the germline V gene (reference sequence). V gave up 4 bases and J gave up 4 bases; unmatched junction bases: 0. The DNA for the CDR3 is TGTGCCAGCAGTTGGGACAGGGGGAATCAGCCCCAGCATTTT. Protein product: CASSWDRGNQPQHF.

The V call is TRBV9, the J call TRBJ2-3; D not certain. The CDR3 length is 15 residues. Germline lookup yields CDR1 SGDLS and CDR2 YYNGEE. V lost 3 bases and J lost 1, with 12 bases in between. DNA of the CDR3: TGTGCCAGCAGCGCACTAAAAAGCCGCACAGATACGCAGTATTTT. Its protein is CASSALKSRTDTQYF.

The rearrangement uses TRBV30 and TRBJ1-1, with TRBD1 as a possible D gene (5 bases). The germline V gene has CDR1 GTSNPN and CDR2 SVGIG (reference sequence). Trimming cost V 0 bases and J 5 bases, with 19 bases left between them. The CDR3 sequence is 16 residues long. CDR3 coding DNA: TGTGCCTGGAGTGTACGTAGGGGTTTTAGGGAAACTGAAGCTTTCTTT. Its translation is CAWSVRRGFRETEAFF.

The chain recombines TRBV6-5 with TRBJ1-4; 7 bases map to TRBD1. CDR1 and CDR2 from the germline V gene are MNHEY and SVGAGI. The trim removed 5 bases at V and 9 bases at J, leaving 9 bases unmatched. The CDR3 runs 14 residues. The CDR3 loop reads CASSKQGGGKKLFF. CDR3 in DNA: TGTGCCAGCAGTAAACAAGGGGGCGGGAAAAAACTGTTTTTT.

The count of this clone is one. The rearrangement links TRBV10-3 to TRBJ2-7; 9 bases fit TRBD1. With V trimmed by 4 bases and J by 4 bases, 8 bases remained unmatched. CDR3 size: 15 residues. Germline lookup yields CDR1 ENHRY and CDR2 SYGVKD. CDR3 nucleotides: TGTGCCATCAGTGTCTCGACGGACAGGGGTTACGAGCAGTACTTC. The encoded protein is CAISVSTDRGYEQYF.

The chain recombines TRBV7-9 with TRBJ1-2, with 10 bases aligning to TRBD1. Germline trimming cut 1 base from V and 6 bases from J; bases unmatched to any gene: 8. Germline CDR1 is SEHNR and CDR2 is FQNEAQ (reference sequence). The CDR3 totals 16 residues. This CDR3 is CASSLEGTGDVDGYTF. In DNA, the CDR3 is TGTGCCAGCAGCTTAGAAGGGACAGGGGATGTCGATGGCTACACCTTC.

The chain recombines TRBV29-1 with TRBJ1-2; perhaps TRBD1 as D (6 bases). The CDR3 spans 15 residues. Germline lookup yields CDR1 SQVTM and CDR2 ANQGSEA. Trimming removed 7 bases at V and 0 bases at J, with 18 bases between. The CDR3 DNA follows: TGCAGCGCGTCGAAAATGGACAGCACTAACTATGGCTACACCTTC. It translates to CSASKMDSTNYGYTF.

The chain recombines TRBV4-1 with TRBJ1-2, with D uncertain. V shed 0 bases and J shed 2 bases, with 22 bases lying between them. This CDR3 is 19 amino acids long. CDR1 is MGHRA, CDR2 YSYEKL, per germline. CDR3 DNA: TGCGCCAGCAGCCAAGATCGGCCTTTTAGAGGGCCCCTGAACTATGGCTACACCTTC. This gives the protein CASSQDRPFRGPLNYGYTF.

This chain uses TRBV5-8 with TRBJ2-5, with a possible D match to TRBD1 (8 bases). Trimming removed 3 bases from V and 5 bases from J, with 14 bases in between. The CDR3 contains 14 residues. CDR1 SGHTS and CDR2 YDEGEE come from the germline V gene. Here the CDR3 DNA reads TGTGCCAGCAGCTCTACAGGGGGAGGGGAGACCCAGTACTTC. Protein product: CASSSTGGGETQYF.

V gene TRBV7-9 combines with J gene TRBJ2-3; 7 nucleotides line up with TRBD1. The CDR3 extends over 15 amino acids. J gave up 2 bases and V 6 bases, and 8 bases lay outside the gene matches. The germline V gene encodes CDR1 SEHNR and CDR2 FQNEAQ (reference sequence). CDR3 loop: CASRNRQGVTDTQYF. As DNA, the CDR3 is TGTGCCAGCAGGAACAGACAGGGTGTCACAGATACGCAGTATTTT.

J is TRBJ2-7 and V is TRBV5-1; 13 bases map to TRBD2. Trimming at V came to 4 bases and at J to 6 bases, leaving 7 bases not matched to a gene. Per germline, CDR1 SGHRS and CDR2 YFSETQ. The CDR3 is made up of 15 amino acids. The CDR3 DNA sequence: TGCGCCAGCAGCCCCGGACTAGCGGGAGTCGGCGAGCAGTACTTC. This codes for CASSPGLAGVGEQYF.

The V and J genes are TRBV7-9 and TRBJ2-5; D not certain. The ends were cut back, 5 bases at V and 5 bases at J, with 18 bases in the middle. This CDR3 region has 15 residues. CDR1 SEHNR and CDR2 FQNEAQ come from the germline V gene (reference sequence). The CDR3 sequence: CASSPPGIYRETQYF. The CDR3 DNA reads as TGTGCCAGCAGCCCGCCAGGAATCTATAGGGAGACCCAGTACTTC. Full variable domain (outside the CDR3, taken from reference TRBV7-9 and TRBJ2-5): DTGVSQNPRHKITKRGQNVTFRCDPISEHNRLYWYRQTLGQGPEFLTYFQNEAQLEKSRLLSDRFSAERPKGSFSTLEIQRTEQGDSAMYLCASSPPGIYRETQYFGPGTRLLVL.

J is TRBJ2-7 and V is TRBV6-6, with D possibly TRBD1 on 6 matching bases. CDR3 size: 15 residues. Between the trimmed V and J ends, which lost 6 bases and 1 base, there was a span of 16 bases. From germline, CDR1 is MNHNY and CDR2 SVGAGI (reference sequence). The CDR3 sequence: CASSESRGWSYEQYF. CDR3 nucleotides: TGTGCCAGCAGCGAGAGCAGGGGATGGTCCTACGAGCAGTACTTC.

V and J are TRBV23-1 and TRBJ1-5, with D possibly TRBD1 on 5 matching bases. TRBV23-1 is an open reading frame whose function is uncertain. This CDR3 is built from 16 residues. The germline V and J ends were trimmed by 4 bases and 6 bases, with 19 bases remaining between them. The CDR3 DNA follows: TGCGCCAGCAGTCCTCCGAAGGGGTTCTTGGGTCAGCCCCAGCATTTT. Its translation: CASSPPKGFLGQPQHF.

In this sample, this clone turned up a few times. The rearrangement uses TRBV18 and TRBJ1-2; 7 bases are a match to TRBD1. CDR3 size: 15 residues. CDR1 is KGHSH and CDR2 is LQKENI in the germline V gene. Germline trimming cut 0 bases from V and 8 bases from J; bases unmatched to any gene: 9. Here the CDR3 reads CASSPPKGALQGYTF. The CDR3 DNA follows: TGTGCCAGCTCACCACCAAAGGGGGCCCTTCAGGGCTACACCTTC. The full variable domain, completed using reference TRBV18 and TRBJ1-2, is NAGVMQNPRHLVRRRGQEARLRCSPMKGHSHVYWYRQLPEEGLKFMVYLQKENIIDESGMPKERFSAEFPKEGPSILRIQQVVRGDSAAYFCASSPPKGALQGYTFGSGTRLTVV.

V usage is TRBV5-6 and J usage is TRBJ1-2; D remains ambiguous. Trimming removed 0 bases from V and 4 bases from J, with 10 bases in between. The germline V gene has CDR1 SGHDT and CDR2 YYEEEE. The length of the CDR3 is 14 residues. The CDR3 sequence: CASSLGPAPYGYTF. CDR3 sequence (DNA): TGTGCCAGCAGCTTGGGTCCCGCGCCCTATGGCTACACCTTC.

The chain recombines TRBV6-1 with TRBJ1-1; D uncertain. The length of the CDR3 is 13 residues. The germline gives CDR1 MNHNS, CDR2 SASEGT. V lost 1 base to trimming and J lost 4 bases, with 7 bases between them. The DNA for the CDR3 is TGTGCCAGCAGTGAAGTAGACTTCACTGAAGCTTTCTTT. Amino acid sequence: CASSEVDFTEAFF.

The chain carries TRBV6-6 and TRBJ1-4; a weak D match, TRBD1 (5 bases). Germline CDR1 reads MNHNY; CDR2 reads SVGAGI (reference sequence). The CDR3 totals 13 residues. Trimming shortened V by 6 bases and J by 5 bases, and 10 bases separated the two germline ends. The CDR3 nucleotides read TGTGCCAGCAGCCAAACAGGAAATGAAAAACTGTTTTTT. Its protein is CASSQTGNEKLFF.

The CDR3 sequence is CASSLISGTGMEAFF. As DNA, the CDR3 is TGTGCCAGCAGTCTCATATCCGGGACAGGGATGGAAGCTTTCTTT. V and J are TRBV27 and TRBJ1-1; 9 nucleotides agree with TRBD1. Germline V gene sequence: CDR1 MNHEY, CDR2 SMNVEV (reference sequence). V shed 5 bases and J 8 bases; nucleotides not matched to a gene: 12. This CDR3 is built from 15 residues.

This clone was seen once. CDR3 sequence: CASGLTGDGYTF. The CDR3 DNA reads as TGTGCCAGCGGTCTAACAGGGGATGGCTACACCTTC. V and J are TRBV28 and TRBJ1-2; 7 bases map to TRBD1. The CDR3 is 12 amino acids. The germline V gene has CDR1 MDHEN and CDR2 SYDVKM. J was trimmed by 6 bases and V by 8 bases; bases with no gene match: 6.

This chain uses TRBV6-5 with TRBJ1-1; TRBD1 is a possible D gene (5 bases). The germline gives CDR1 MNHEY, CDR2 SVGAGI. The germline V and J ends were trimmed by 2 bases and 6 bases, with 10 bases remaining between them. There are 13 residues in the CDR3. The CDR3 DNA reads TGTGCCAGCAGTTACAATCAGGGTTCTGAAGCTTTCTTT. Protein product: CASSYNQGSEAFF.